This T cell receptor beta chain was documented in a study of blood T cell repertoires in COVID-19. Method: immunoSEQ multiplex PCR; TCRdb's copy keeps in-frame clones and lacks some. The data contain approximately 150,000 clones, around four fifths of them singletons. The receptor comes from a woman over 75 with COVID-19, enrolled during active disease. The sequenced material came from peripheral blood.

CDR3 in DNA: TGCAGCGTTGAGCAACAGGGGGGGAACACTGAAGCTTTCTTT. Protein product: CSVEQQGGNTEAFF. The rearrangement links TRBV29-1 to TRBJ1-1, with 8 bases lining up with TRBD1. CDR1 SQVTM and CDR2 ANQGSEA come from the germline V gene. V was clipped by 3 bases and J by 1 base; unmatched bases: 4. The CDR3 has 14 amino acids.